The clone carrying this TCR beta chain was seen more than once but under ten times. CDR1 and CDR2 from the germline V gene are LGHDT and YNNKEL (reference sequence). V was cut by 3 bases and J by 8 bases, with 5 bases left in between. The CDR3 extends over 12 amino acids. This sample is drawn from a study of blood T cell repertoires in COVID-19. Turning to the study itself: Samples taken during acute and convalescent COVID-19 were collected in the United States, Italy and Spain.

Assay: immunoSEQ multiplex PCR; the TCRdb copy retains only in-frame clones and omits some. Here the sample spans around 80,000 clones, under 80% being singletons. The sequence derives from a woman of 80 years or more with active or convalescent COVID-19. V gene TRBV3-1 (or the pseudogene TRBV3-2) combines with J gene TRBJ2-6; no definite D call. The sequencing sample was made of peripheral blood. For the CDR3, the DNA is TGTGCCAGCAGCCATAACACCAACGTCCTGACTTTC. Its translation: CASSHNTNVLTF.